Presented here are 19 T cell receptor beta chains from one specimen sequenced in a study of type 1 and type 2 diabetes patients. The PCR template was genomic DNA. Amplification of the beta chain CDR3 used 30 forward and 13 reverse multiplex primers. TCRdb ran MiXCR on the multiplex PCR reads and lists one entry per CDR3 protein. The sample gives around 300,000 distinct CDR3 sequences, approximately 50% of which show up once; roughly 13% is in the top ten. The material sequenced was peripheral blood mononuclear cells (PBMCs). These receptors came from a man between 18 and 29 years old with type 2 diabetes.

This clonotype was recorded a few times. The rearrangement uses TRBV28 and TRBJ1-1; 9 bases match TRBD1. V shed 8 bases, J shed 4 bases, and the junction held 11 bases outside the gene matches. The CDR3 is 15 amino acids. The germline V gene has CDR1 MDHEN and CDR2 SYDVKM. The CDR3 DNA is TGTGCCAGCCTCACAGGGGGCGCTGAGAGCACTGAAGCTTTCTTT. This sequence encodes CASLTGGAESTEAFF.

This chain joins TRBV18 and TRBJ1-6; D may be TRBD1 (5 bases). From germline, CDR1 is KGHSH and CDR2 LQKENI. V was pared by 3 bases and J by 9 bases, with 18 bases between. CDR3 length: 16 amino acids. The CDR3 here is CASSPGSGRGSSPLHF. The CDR3 nucleotides read TGTGCCAGCTCACCGGGCTCGGGACGGGGGAGTTCACCCCTCCACTTT.

The chain has TRBV25-1 and TRBJ2-7; 8 bases fit TRBD2. The CDR3 covers 14 residues. V shed 1 base and J 2 bases; nucleotides not matched to a gene: 1. Per germline, CDR1 MGHDK and CDR2 SYGVNS. The CDR3 region is CASSELAGTYEQYF. CDR3 nucleotide sequence: TGTGCCAGCAGTGAATTAGCGGGAACCTACGAGCAGTACTTC.

The V and J genes are TRBV5-1 and TRBJ2-7; D not resolved. The germline CDR1 and CDR2 sequences are SGHRS and YFSETQ. The CDR3 sequence is 13 residues long. V was cut by 4 bases and J by 0 bases, with 8 bases left in between. CDR3 protein: CASSADVSYEQYF. The CDR3 region has the DNA TGCGCCAGCAGCGCCGACGTCTCCTACGAGCAGTACTTC.

The chain uses TRBV2 and TRBJ2-7, with D unresolved. V was clipped by 2 bases and J by 2 bases, with 19 bases between them. The CDR3 consists of 17 residues. In germline, CDR1 is SNHLY, CDR2 FYNNEI. The CDR3 region has the DNA TGTGCCAGCAGTGAACACGGCAGCAGTACACTTACCTACGAGCAGTACTTC. It is translated as CASSEHGSSTLTYEQYF.

The chain links TRBV5-8 to TRBJ2-2; no firm D call. Germline CDR1 is SGHTS and CDR2 is YDEGEE. Trimming shortened V by 4 bases and J by 1 base, and 17 bases separated the two germline ends. The CDR3 sequence is 17 residues long. The CDR3 here is CASSHRFSAMNTGELFF. CDR3 DNA sequence: TGTGCCAGCAGCCACCGGTTCTCGGCCATGAACACCGGGGAGCTGTTTTTT.

This clonotype was seen ten or more times. One end of the junction does not line up with germline, which may come from a read error. The chain uses TRBV5-1 and TRBJ2-3, with no clear D. Germline CDR1 and CDR2: SGHRS and YFSETQ. The CDR3 has 12 amino acids. The CDR3 is CASSAGTDTQYF. CDR3 nucleotide sequence: TGTGCCAGCAGTGCGGGCACAGATACGCAGTATTTT.

The V call is TRBV13, the J call TRBJ1-1; D is perhaps TRBD1 (5 bases). CDR1 PRHDT and CDR2 FYEKMQ come from the germline V gene (reference sequence). The V and J ends lost 5 bases and 6 bases respectively, with 16 bases between them. The CDR3 spans 14 residues. The CDR3 region has the DNA TGTGCCAGCAGCCAGGGATGGGGGTCCGCTGAAGCTTTCTTT. This gives the protein CASSQGWGSAEAFF.

This chain joins TRBV11-2 and TRBJ2-2; 8 bases match TRBD2. Germline-derived CDR1 and CDR2 are SGHAT and FQNNGV. J gave up 3 bases and V 5 bases, and 14 bases lay outside the gene matches. The CDR3 contains 18 residues. The CDR3 loop is CASSRHRRTSGYTGELFF. CDR3 coding DNA: TGTGCCAGCAGCCGTCATCGCCGCACTAGCGGATACACCGGGGAGCTGTTTTTT.

V usage is TRBV7-8 and J usage is TRBJ2-7, with TRBD2 identical over 9 bases. There are 17 residues in the CDR3. The junction had 11 bases not matched to a gene; V was cut back by 3 bases and J by 2 bases. CDR1 SGHVS and CDR2 FQNEAQ come from the germline V gene. The CDR3 spells CASSFTPFLAGTYEQYF. CDR3 nucleotide sequence: TGTGCCAGCAGCTTCACGCCTTTCCTAGCGGGAACCTACGAGCAGTACTTC.

This clonotype came up a few times. V is TRBV7-8 and J is TRBJ1-2; tentatively, D is TRBD1 (6 bases). In germline, CDR1 is SGHVS, CDR2 FQNEAQ. This CDR3 contains 13 residues. The V end lost 3 bases, the J end lost 6 bases, and 11 bases lay between the germline ends. The CDR3 protein is CASSLNWDNGYTF. CDR3 DNA: TGTGCCAGCAGCTTGAATTGGGACAATGGCTACACCTTC.

CDR3 loop: CASSLEGTGDEQFF. The CDR3 coding sequence is TGTGCCAGCAGCTTAGAAGGGACAGGGGATGAGCAGTTCTTC. The V and J genes are TRBV7-6 and TRBJ2-1; 10 bases align to TRBD1. The CDR3 sequence is 14 residues long. Germline CDR1 is SGHVS and CDR2 is FNYEAQ. The ends lost 1 base at V and 8 bases at J; junction bases unmatched: 2.

Of note for this clonotype: A junction boundary mismatches the germline segment, possibly from a read error. The chain recombines TRBV14 with TRBJ2-6; TRBD1 aligns across 9 bases. Germline-derived CDR1 and CDR2 are SGHDN and FVKESK. The CDR3 consists of 18 residues. CDR3 sequence (DNA): TGCGCCAGCAGCCCAGGACAGGGGATTACCTCTGGGGCCAACGTCCTGACTTTC. Translation gives CASSPGQGITSGANVLTF.

In its sample, this clonotype was seen a few times. The rearrangement links TRBV28 to TRBJ1-1; D not resolved. Deletions cut 4 bases from V and 1 base from J, with 13 bases between. The germline gives CDR1 MDHEN, CDR2 SYDVKM. This CDR3 contains 15 residues. CDR3 nucleotides: TGTGCCAGCAGTTCCCTAGGGCCCACGAACACTGAAGCTTTCTTT. Translation: CASSSLGPTNTEAFF.

V gene TRBV20-1 combines with J gene TRBJ2-1, with D maybe TRBD1 (5 bases). The CDR3 is 14 amino acids. Trimming removed 2 bases from V and 4 bases from J, with 12 bases in between. Germline loops: CDR1 DFQATT, CDR2 SNEGSKA (reference sequence). Written as DNA, the CDR3 is TGCAGTGCTAGAAGGGGTACCCTTTACAATGAGCAGTTCTTC. This gives the protein CSARRGTLYNEQFF.

The CDR3 bases are TGTGCCAGCAGACGCATTTCACCCCTCCACTTT. The encoded protein is CASRRISPLHF. The V and J genes are TRBV28 and TRBJ1-6, with D unclear. The CDR3 loop spans 11 amino acids. Germline V lookup: CDR1 MDHEN, CDR2 SYDVKM. The germline V and J ends were trimmed by 6 bases and 9 bases, with 6 bases remaining between them.

V usage is TRBV4-3 and J usage is TRBJ2-3; TRBD2 might be the D (6 bases). V gave up 0 bases and J gave up 8 bases, with 15 bases separating them. There are 15 residues in the CDR3. From germline, CDR1 is LGHNA and CDR2 YSLEER. This CDR3 reads CASSQEKDYPFTQYF. The CDR3 DNA sequence: TGCGCCAGCAGCCAAGAGAAGGACTATCCTTTTACGCAGTATTTT.

This clonotype was detected ten times or more. This chain joins TRBV30 and TRBJ2-2; D is ambiguous. The V end lost 5 bases, the J end lost 6 bases, and 7 bases lay between the germline ends. CDR1 and CDR2 (germline): GTSNPN, SVGIG (reference sequence). This CDR3 region has 11 residues. CDR3 protein: CAWGNAGELFF. CDR3 nucleotides: TGTGCCTGGGGCAACGCCGGGGAGCTGTTTTTT.

The V and J genes are TRBV4-2 and TRBJ2-7, with 10 bases aligning to TRBD2. The J segment lost 4 bases and the V segment lost 5 bases, leaving 8 bases of the junction unmatched. The CDR3 consists of 15 residues. Germline lookup yields CDR1 LGHNA and CDR2 YNFKEQ. The CDR3 protein is CASSVRAGGPYEQYF. The CDR3 nucleotides read TGTGCCAGCAGCGTCCGAGCGGGAGGGCCTTACGAGCAGTACTTC.